This T cell receptor (beta chain) was recorded in a study of blood T cell repertoires in COVID-19. The CDR3 sequence is 13 residues long. The germline CDR1 and CDR2 sequences are MNHEY and SVGAGI. The V end was cut by 5 bases, the J end by 0 bases, with 2 bases between. Under the authors' procedure: Reference gene primers were amplified, and this amplification served to estimate nucleated cell counts. Assay: immunoSEQ multiplex PCR; the TCRdb copy retains only in-frame clones and omits some. Clone size and V and J calls were adopted from that table, with D and trimming inferred from the DNA. The sample contains 200,000 or so clones, roughly 84% of which appear only once.

The sequence was obtained from a man over 45 who had recovered from COVID-19. Sequencing used peripheral blood. The chain is built from TRBV6-5 and TRBJ2-6, with D uncertain. CDR3 protein: CASSLSGANVLTF. In DNA form, the CDR3 reads TGTGCCAGCAGTCTCTCTGGGGCCAACGTCCTGACTTTC.